The 2 T cell receptor beta chains listed next were all sequenced from one sample in a study of immune characterization of retroperitoneal liposarcoma. Each CDR3 protein is one row after TCRdb ran MiXCR on the PCR reads. Among several thousand distinct CDR3 sequences, just over 40% were seen once, and the ten largest hold 15%. The specimen was tumor tissue. The receptors shown here come from a male donor with retroperitoneal liposarcoma.

This chain joins TRBV7-4 and TRBJ1-3; D perhaps matches TRBD1 (6 bases). CDR1 is SGHVT and CDR2 is SQSDAQ in the germline V gene. Between the trimmed V and J ends, which lost 5 bases and 0 bases, there was a span of 14 bases. The CDR3 covers 16 residues. This CDR3 reads CASSQQGSSSGNTIYF. CDR3 sequence (DNA): TGTGCCAGCAGCCAACAGGGTTCTTCCTCTGGAAACACCATATATTTT.

This sequence joins TRBV6-6 and TRBJ2-1; TRBD1 matches at 8 bases. There are 14 residues in the CDR3. V dropped 2 bases and J dropped 10; count of bases not matched to a gene: 7. Germline values: CDR1 MNHNY, CDR2 SVGAGI (reference sequence). The CDR3 loop reads CASSYQGAGDEQFF. CDR3 coding DNA: TGTGCCAGCAGTTACCAGGGGGCCGGAGACGAGCAGTTCTTC.